Sequencing of this T cell receptor (beta chain) was carried out in a study of blood T cell dynamics during melanoma immunotherapy. General study results and limits: It remained unknown if the driving T cell clones were melanoma-specific.

This clone was seen once. The antigen remains unidentified. The germline V gene encodes CDR1 SGHNT and CDR2 YYREEE (reference sequence). V lost 3 bases, J lost 2 bases, and 7 bases lay in between. This CDR3 region has 13 residues. Every bulk PBMC sample received the same 350 ng of DNA. Profiling relied on immunoSEQ multiplex PCR, and the TCRdb table lists in-frame clones only, not all of them. Of roughly 16,000 clones in the sample, about 89% are singletons; the top ten hold 1.8%. Time point in this sample: pre-treatment baseline. Here the sequenced sample was blood, taken from a patient treated with checkpoint blockade. This sequence was found in a human donor with melanoma. The V and J genes are TRBV5-4 and TRBJ2-3, with D hard to call. CDR3 amino acids: CASSSVPTDTQYF. CDR3 nucleotide sequence: TGTGCCAGCAGCTCCGTGCCCACAGATACGCAGTATTTT.